The clone carrying this T cell receptor (beta chain) was seen many times. Its antigen is as yet unknown. TCRdb itself ran the PCR reads through MiXCR, one entry per CDR3 protein. Here the sample spans around 470,000 distinct CDR3 sequences, approximately 25% being singletons. The sample belongs to a study of molecular identifiers for immune sequencing clone quantification. Study-wide results and caveats: Clones above 20 RNA copies contained over 99% of effector molecules and under 1% of naive molecules.

Naive CD8 T cells were FACS-sorted by CD8+CD4-CCR7+CD45RA+ markers. With 3 bases removed from V and 3 bases from J, the gap between germline ends came to 12 bases. Germline V gene lookup returns CDR1 MNHEY and CDR2 SMNVEV (reference sequence). The CDR3 contains 14 residues. This chain uses TRBV27 with TRBJ2-7, with D perhaps matching TRBD2 (5 bases). Material: naive CD8+ T cells from blood, with Jurkat cell RNA spiked in. Subset described: FACS-sorted CD8+CD4-CCR7+CD45RA+ naive T cells. The receptor comes from a human donor in good health. Some libraries in this study had Jurkat cell RNA spiked in. The CDR3 nucleotides read TGTGCCAGCAGTTTTCGGGGTCCTAACTACGAGCAGTACTTC. Protein: CASSFRGPNYEQYF.